These 19 T cell receptor beta chains came from one sample sequenced in a study of T cell clonality in common variable immunodeficiency. Using immunoSEQ multiplex PCR, the repertoire was profiled, and TCRdb retains in-frame clones only, with some absent. In total the sample includes over 55,000 clones, none of them seen once. Sequencing was done on a sample of peripheral blood mononuclear cells. The receptors come from a person aged 18 to 75 in good health.

Many counts were recorded for this clone. The read ends 3 residues early relative to the CDR3; the germline J gene fills the gap. The rearrangement uses TRBV7-2 and TRBJ2-1, with D uncertain. Germline V CDR1 and CDR2: SGHTA, FQGNSA. CDR3 length: 15 amino acids. The V end lost 2 bases, the J end lost 4 bases, and 12 bases lay between the germline ends. The CDR3 protein is CASSLMGGPYNEQFF. Incomplete CDR3 DNA: TGTGCCAGCAGCTTAATGGGTGGGCCTTACAATGAG. The entire variable domain, with the rest obtained from reference TRBV7-2 and TRBJ2-1, is as follows: GAGVSQSPSNKVTEKGKDVELRCDPISGHTALYWYRQSLGQGLEFLIYFQGNSAPDKSGLPSDRFSAERTGGSVSTLTIQRTQQEDSAVYLCASSLMGGPYNEQFFGPGTRLTVL.

The sample holds many counts of this clone. The read stops 3 residues short of the end of the CDR3; the missing end is completed from the germline J gene. The chain has TRBV19 and TRBJ2-5; 10 nucleotides align to TRBD1. J was trimmed by 2 bases and V by 5 bases; bases with no gene match: 5. CDR1 is LNHDA and CDR2 is SQIVND in the germline V gene (reference sequence). CDR3 size: 15 residues. The CDR3 region is CASSEGQGSQETQYF. Incomplete CDR3 DNA: TGTGCCAGTAGTGAGGGACAGGGGTCGCAAGAGACC. The full variable domain, in which reference TRBV19 and TRBJ2-5 provide the parts outside the CDR3, is DGGITQSPKYLFRKEGQNVTLSCEQNLNHDAMYWYRQDPGQGLRLIYYSQIVNDFQKGDIAEGYSVSREKKESFPLTVTSAQKNPTAFYLCASSEGQGSQETQYFGPGTRLLVL.

This clone was counted ten times or more. The CDR3 end is not reached by the read, which stops 3 residues before it; the germline J gene fills it in. The V call is TRBV5-1, the J call TRBJ1-6, with 7 bases aligning to TRBD1. CDR3 length: 16 residues. V was clipped by 2 bases and J by 10 bases; unmatched bases: 12. The germline V gene encodes CDR1 SGHRS and CDR2 YFSETQ. CDR3 protein: CASSFSGTVEGSPLHF. The covered CDR3 bases are TGCGCCAGCAGCTTTTCGGGGACAGTGGAGGGCTCACCC.

The sample holds many counts of this clone. Read sequence stops 3 residues before the CDR3 end, and the germline J gene provides the missing end. This sequence joins TRBV20-1 and TRBJ2-7; 7 bases agree with TRBD1. J lost 1 base, V lost 6 bases, and 12 bases had no gene match. The CDR3 has 15 amino acids. Germline V gene lookup returns CDR1 DFQATT and CDR2 SNEGSKA (reference sequence). The DNA read from the CDR3 is TGCAGTGCCTCTATTGACAGGGAGAGGTCCTACGAG. Translation: CSASIDRERSYE. The whole CDR3 sequence reads CSASIDRERSYEQYF.

This clone was observed many times. Relative to the germline gene, one junction end is altered; a read error may explain this. The sequenced fragment ends 3 residues before the CDR3 boundary, so the rest is inferred from the germline J gene. The chain uses TRBV4-1 and TRBJ2-7; the match to TRBD2 covers 10 bases. Germline V gives CDR1 MGHRA, CDR2 YSYEKL. This CDR3 has 16 residues. The CDR3 sequence is CTSSQTWTSGSYEQYF. The sequenced part of the CDR3 DNA is TGCACCAGCAGCCAAACTTGGACTAGCGGCTCCTACGAG.

This clone has at least ten counts. With the read ending 3 residues before the CDR3 end, the germline J gene is used to fill in that end. This chain uses TRBV30 with TRBJ1-6; D gene unclear. The CDR3 runs 13 residues. Germline assignment: CDR1 GTSNPN and CDR2 SVGIG (reference sequence). Trimming shortened V by 0 bases and J by 10 bases, and 10 bases separated the two germline ends. CDR3 amino acids: CAWSVPGGSPLHF. CDR3 DNA, as far as it was read: TGTGCCTGGAGTGTACCCGGAGGGTCACCC.

In its sample, this clone was seen many times. The CDR3 is cut off 3 residues early in the read; its end comes from the germline J gene. This CDR3 is also generated by other DNA sequences in the sample. This sequence joins TRBV20-1 and TRBJ2-2, with TRBD2 matching over 9 bases. Germline V gene data show CDR1 as DFQATT and CDR2 as SNEGSKA (reference sequence). The ends lost 1 base at V and 2 bases at J; junction bases unmatched: 11. This CDR3 region has 18 residues. CDR3 DNA, as far as it was read: TGCAGTGCTAGAGGAGGACCTTCAGCGGGAGGTAACACCGGGGAG. Its translation is CSARGGPSAGGNTGE. The entire CDR3 protein is CSARGGPSAGGNTGELFF.

This clone was counted many times. The CDR3 goes on 3 residues after the read ends, and that part is filled in from the germline J gene. This chain connects TRBV12-5 to TRBJ1-1; D gene ambiguous. The CDR3 loop spans 14 amino acids. Germline CDR1 LGHNT, CDR2 FRNRAP. The part of the CDR3 DNA that was read is TGTGCTAGTGGTTTGAGTTCGGGTTGGTCCCAA. This sequence encodes CASGLSSGWSQ. The entire CDR3 reads CASGLSSGWSQAFF.

This clone was counted many times. The CDR3 goes on 3 residues after the read ends, and that part is filled in from the germline J gene. This sequence joins TRBV6-2 or TRBV6-3 and TRBJ2-1, with TRBD2 as a possible D gene (5 bases). The CDR3 is made up of 14 amino acids. Trimming stripped 1 base from V and 5 bases from J, with 9 bases between. The germline V gene has CDR1 MNHEY and CDR2 SVGEGT. CDR3 residues: CASSYWAGDNEQFF. The covered CDR3 bases are TGTGCCAGCAGTTACTGGGCGGGTGACAATGAG.

In regard to this clone: The CDR3 end is not reached by the read, which stops 3 residues before it; the germline J gene fills it in. V and J are TRBV11-1 and TRBJ2-7, with D uncertain. This CDR3 is built from 12 residues. Trimming took off 3 bases at V and 2 bases at J, with 5 bases between the two ends. Germline V gene sequence: CDR1 SGHAT, CDR2 FQDESV (reference sequence). CDR3 DNA, as far as it was read: TGTGCCAGCAGCTTGAGGCCCTACGAG. It specifies CASSLRPYE. The CDR3 in its entirety is CASSLRPYEQYF.

This clone was seen at least ten times. The read finishes 3 residues shy of the CDR3 end, and the germline J gene is used to complete it. This sequence joins TRBV11-2 and TRBJ2-6; D gene ambiguous. The germline CDR1 and CDR2 sequences are SGHAT and FQNNGV. Trimming took 5 bases from V and 0 from J, leaving 5 bases between them. This CDR3 is built from 14 residues. The sequenced CDR3 bases are TGTGCCAGCAGCGCTACCTCTGGGGCCAACGTC. Protein: CASSATSGANV. The whole CDR3 region reads CASSATSGANVLTF.

This clone was picked up many times. The read ends 3 residues early relative to the CDR3; the germline J gene fills the gap. The chain employs TRBV19 and TRBJ2-2; TRBD2 might be the D (5 bases). From germline, CDR1 is LNHDA and CDR2 SQIVND (reference sequence). This CDR3 is 14 amino acids long. V dropped 3 bases and J dropped 0 bases, with 5 bases sitting between them. The CDR3: CASSIGANTGELFF. The covered CDR3 bases are TGTGCCAGTAGTATCGGGGCGAACACCGGGGAG.

This clone occurred many times. The read finishes 3 residues shy of the CDR3 end, and the germline J gene is used to complete it. This sequence joins TRBV20-1 and TRBJ2-7; TRBD1 is a possible D gene (6 bases). CDR1 is DFQATT, CDR2 SNEGSKA, per germline (reference sequence). This CDR3 is 13 amino acids long. Trimming cost V 1 base and J 6 bases, with 13 bases left between them. The CDR3 region is CSARVNRVVEQYF. The sequenced part of the CDR3 DNA is TGCAGTGCTAGAGTCAACAGGGTTGTCGAG.

At least ten counts were recorded for this clone. The observed sequence ends 3 residues before the CDR3 terminus, with the missing tail filled in from the germline J gene. V gene TRBV7-9 combines with J gene TRBJ1-5, with 7 bases identical to TRBD1. Per the germline V gene, CDR1 is SEHNR and CDR2 is FQNEAQ (reference sequence). CDR3 size: 14 residues. Unmatched junction bases numbered 3, after V lost 5 bases and J lost 2 bases. CDR3 bases read: TGTGCCAGCAGCCCAGGACAGGGCAATCAGCCC. The encoded protein is CASSPGQGNQP. The entire CDR3 protein reads CASSPGQGNQPQHF.

This clone was seen more than once but under ten times. The read comes to an end 3 residues before the CDR3 does, leaving the germline J gene to fill in the end. This rearrangement joins TRBV2 to TRBJ2-5, with D uncertain. V was pared by 4 bases and J by 2 bases, with 5 bases between. Germline CDR1 is SNHLY and CDR2 is FYNNEI. The CDR3 contains 12 residues. The CDR3 spells CASSGQQETQYF. The CDR3 bases that were read are TGTGCCAGCAGTGGTCAGCAAGAGACC.

This clone has ten or more counts. The CDR3 extends 3 residues past the end of the read, so its final part is completed from the germline J gene. The chain uses TRBV2 and TRBJ2-7, with D perhaps matching TRBD2 (6 bases). The CDR3 has 15 amino acids. Germline loops: CDR1 SNHLY, CDR2 FYNNEI. The V gene lost 1 base and the J gene lost 2 bases, with 12 bases spanning the gap. Incomplete CDR3 DNA: TGTGCCAGCAGTGAAGGTCTGGAGGGTACCTACGAG. Amino acids: CASSEGLEGTYE. The full CDR3 protein reads CASSEGLEGTYEQYF.

The sample holds many counts of this clone. The read is 3 residues too short to cover the CDR3 end, so that end is filled in from the germline J gene. This rearrangement joins TRBV6-2 or TRBV6-3 to TRBJ2-5; D call uncertain. Germline V gene lookup returns CDR1 MNHEY and CDR2 SVGEGT. V was pared by 0 bases and J by 4 bases, with 6 bases between. The CDR3 totals 13 residues. The sequenced part of the CDR3 DNA is TGTGCCAGCAGTTACTCATCGCGAGAGACC. Protein product: CASSYSSRET. The full CDR3 sequence reads CASSYSSRETQYF.

In its sample, this clone was seen many times. The read ends 3 residues early relative to the CDR3; the germline J gene fills the gap. V and J are TRBV5-1 and TRBJ2-5, with D possibly matching TRBD1 (6 bases). The CDR3 has 14 residues. Germline values: CDR1 SGHRS, CDR2 YFSETQ. The V end lost 0 bases, the J end lost 2 bases, and 8 bases lay between the germline ends. The CDR3 bases that were read are TGCGCCAGCAGCTTGGGGACAGATCAAGAGACC. This codes for CASSLGTDQET. Given in full, the CDR3 is CASSLGTDQETQYF.

Ten or more counts support this clone. Sequencing ends 3 residues short of the CDR3 end; the germline J gene provides the rest. This chain joins TRBV20-1 and TRBJ2-7; D possibly corresponds to TRBD2 (6 bases). Germline V gene data show CDR1 as DFQATT and CDR2 as SNEGSKA (reference sequence). V lost 3 bases to trimming and J lost 3 bases, with 15 bases between them. The CDR3 has 14 amino acids. The CDR3 region is CSARAGTHIYEQYF. The covered CDR3 bases are TGCAGTGCTAGGGCCGGGACTCATATCTACGAG.